The rows below give T cell receptor beta chains drawn from one sample of a study of OX40 agonist ivuxolimab in advanced cancers. Assay: immunoSEQ multiplex PCR; the TCRdb copy retains only in-frame clones and omits some. The table shows 63,000 or so clones, with around 88% occurring only once. This material consisted of CD4+ or CD8+ T cells sorted from blood, taken in a trial of the OX40 agonist ivuxolimab. Receptors were obtained from an adult with an advanced solid tumor such as melanoma, head and neck, liver or kidney cancer. Both conserved end residues are part of each CDR3. The D gene is left open where the match is weak. Some rows have no size entry. The others give once, few or many, or a class for an expanded clone.

D gene: NA
J gene: TRBJ2-5
V gene: TRBV14
clone size: NA
CDR3 protein: CASSQEWATQYF
CDR3 DNA: TGTGCCAGCAGCCAAGAATGGGCGACCCAGTACTTC

D gene: NA
J gene: TRBJ2-2
V gene: TRBV7-9
clone size: NA
CDR3 protein: CASSLAQVNTGELFF
CDR3 DNA: TGTGCCAGCAGCTTAGCGCAAGTTAACACCGGGGAGCTGTTTTTT

D gene: NA
J gene: TRBJ1-5
V gene: TRBV15
clone size: NA
CDR3 protein: CATSRDPRVGSNQPQHF
CDR3 DNA: TGTGCCACCAGCAGAGATCCGAGGGTGGGTAGCAATCAGCCCCAGCATTTT

D gene: NA
J gene: TRBJ2-1
V gene: TRBV28
clone size: NA
CDR3 protein: CASSGTRADEQFF
CDR3 DNA: TGTGCCAGCAGTGGGACCAGGGCTGATGAGCAGTTCTTC

D gene: NA
J gene: TRBJ2-1
V gene: TRBV10-2
clone size: NA
CDR3 protein: CASSVGAWSYNEQFF
CDR3 DNA: TGCGCCAGCAGTGTCGGCGCCTGGTCCTACAATGAGCAGTTCTTC

D gene: TRBD1
J gene: TRBJ1-4
V gene: TRBV28
clone size: once
CDR3 protein: CASSRPTGGGEKLFF
CDR3 DNA: TGTGCCAGCAGTCGACCGACAGGGGGCGGTGAAAAACTGTTTTTT

D gene: NA
J gene: TRBJ2-1
V gene: TRBV10-3
clone size: NA
CDR3 protein: CAISEEGDNEQFF
CDR3 DNA: TGTGCCATCAGTGAGGAGGGGGACAATGAGCAGTTCTTC

D gene: NA
J gene: TRBJ1-1
V gene: TRBV10-3
clone size: NA
CDR3 protein: CAISEVRGGEAFF
CDR3 DNA: TGTGCCATCAGTGAGGTGCGGGGTGGTGAAGCTTTCTTT

D gene: NA
J gene: TRBJ2-3
V gene: TRBV7-9
clone size: NA
CDR3 protein: CASSLAGADTQYF
CDR3 DNA: TGTGCCAGCAGCTTGGCAGGGGCAGATACGCAGTATTTT

D gene: NA
J gene: TRBJ1-3
V gene: TRBV27
clone size: NA
CDR3 protein: CASSLLVGEPGNTIYF
CDR3 DNA: TGTGCCAGCAGTTTATTAGTGGGGGAACCTGGAAACACCATATATTTT

D gene: NA
J gene: TRBJ1-3
V gene: TRBV5-4
clone size: NA
CDR3 protein: CASSLGGDGNTIYF
CDR3 DNA: TGTGCCAGCAGCTTGGGAGGGGATGGAAACACCATATATTTT

D gene: NA
J gene: TRBJ1-6
V gene: TRBV9
clone size: NA
CDR3 protein: CASSVDDRQNSPLHF
CDR3 DNA: TGTGCCAGCAGCGTAGACGACAGACAGAATTCACCCCTCCACTTT

D gene: NA
J gene: TRBJ2-7
V gene: TRBV6-5
clone size: NA
CDR3 protein: CASSFDRSSYEQYF
CDR3 DNA: TGTGCCAGCAGTTTCGACAGAAGCTCCTACGAGCAGTACTTC

D gene: TRBD2
J gene: TRBJ2-2
V gene: TRBV2
clone size: NA
CDR3 protein: CASSGLAGASGELFF
CDR3 DNA: TGTGCCAGCAGTGGGCTAGCGGGGGCGAGCGGGGAGCTGTTTTTT

D gene: NA
J gene: TRBJ1-1
V gene: TRBV2
clone size: NA
CDR3 protein: CASTELENTEAFF
CDR3 DNA: TGTGCCAGCACTGAACTGGAGAACACTGAAGCTTTCTTT

D gene: NA
J gene: TRBJ1-2
V gene: TRBV2
clone size: NA
CDR3 protein: CASSRDTQNGYTF
CDR3 DNA: TGTGCCAGCAGTCGGGACACCCAAAATGGCTACACCTTC

D gene: NA
J gene: TRBJ2-7
V gene: TRBV21-1
clone size: once
CDR3 protein: CASSRRGRGISYEQYF
CDR3 DNA: TGTGCCAGCAGCCGTAGGGGCAGGGGTATCTCCTACGAGCAGTACTTC

D gene: NA
J gene: TRBJ1-1
V gene: TRBV5-6
clone size: few
CDR3 protein: CASSSGHGDAFF
CDR3 DNA: TGTGCCAGCAGCTCTGGGCACGGGGATGCTTTCTTT